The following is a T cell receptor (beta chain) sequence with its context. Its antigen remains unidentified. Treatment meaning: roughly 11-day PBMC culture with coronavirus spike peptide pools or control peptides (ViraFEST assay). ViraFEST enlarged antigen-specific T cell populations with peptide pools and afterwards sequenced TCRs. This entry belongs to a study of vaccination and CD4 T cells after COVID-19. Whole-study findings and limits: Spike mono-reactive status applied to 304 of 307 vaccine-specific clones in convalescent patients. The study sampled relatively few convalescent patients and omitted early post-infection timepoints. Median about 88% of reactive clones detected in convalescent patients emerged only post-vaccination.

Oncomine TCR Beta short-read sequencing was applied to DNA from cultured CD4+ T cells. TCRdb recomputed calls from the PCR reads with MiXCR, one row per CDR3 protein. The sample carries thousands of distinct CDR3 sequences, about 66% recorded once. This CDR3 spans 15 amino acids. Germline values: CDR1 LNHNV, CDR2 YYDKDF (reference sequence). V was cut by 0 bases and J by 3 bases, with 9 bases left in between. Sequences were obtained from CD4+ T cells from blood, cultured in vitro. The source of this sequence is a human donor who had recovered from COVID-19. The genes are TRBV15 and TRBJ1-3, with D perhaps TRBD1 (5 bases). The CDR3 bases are TGTGCCACCAGCAGAGATCCCGGGGGTGGAAACACCATATATTTT. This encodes CATSRDPGGGNTIYF.